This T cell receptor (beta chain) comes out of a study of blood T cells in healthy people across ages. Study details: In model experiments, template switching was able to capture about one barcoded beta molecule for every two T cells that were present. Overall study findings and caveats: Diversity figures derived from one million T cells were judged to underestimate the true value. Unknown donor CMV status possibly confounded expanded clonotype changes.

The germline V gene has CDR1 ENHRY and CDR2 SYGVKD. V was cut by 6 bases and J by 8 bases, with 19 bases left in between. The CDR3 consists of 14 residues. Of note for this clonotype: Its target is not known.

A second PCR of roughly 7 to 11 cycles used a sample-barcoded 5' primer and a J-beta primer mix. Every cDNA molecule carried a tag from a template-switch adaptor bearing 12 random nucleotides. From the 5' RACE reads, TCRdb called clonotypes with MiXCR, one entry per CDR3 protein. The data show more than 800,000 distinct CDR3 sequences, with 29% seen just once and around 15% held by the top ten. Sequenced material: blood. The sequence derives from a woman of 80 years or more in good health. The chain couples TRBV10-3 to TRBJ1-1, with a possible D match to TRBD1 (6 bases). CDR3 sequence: CAISELQGAPEAFF. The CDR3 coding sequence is TGTGCCATCAGCGAATTACAGGGCGCACCAGAAGCTTTCTTT.